The 9 T cell receptor beta chains presented below share a single source sample, sequenced in a study of patients and donors after allogeneic stem cell transplantation. MiXCR, applied by TCRdb to the RT-PCR reads, yields one record per CDR3 protein. The data show 900,000 to 1,000,000 distinct CDR3 sequences, with under 20% seen just once and around 6% held by the top ten. Sequenced input: blood, either unsorted or a sorted T cell fraction (not recorded which). These receptors all stem from a human donor who was either an allogeneic HSCT recipient or a stem cell or donor lymphocyte infusion donor (not recorded which). It is not recorded whose cells these are; they may come from a transplant donor.

The chain employs TRBV3-1 and TRBJ2-1, with 8 bases that match TRBD2. Germline V gene sequence: CDR1 LGHDT, CDR2 YNNKEL (reference sequence). The CDR3 sequence is 15 residues long. J lost 15 bases, V lost 0 bases, and 13 bases had no gene match. The CDR3 protein is CASSQDPNGRASPFF. For the CDR3, the DNA is TGTGCCAGCAGCCAAGATCCAAACGGGAGGGCCTCGCCGTTCTTC.

The V call is TRBV20-1, the J call TRBJ2-1; D gene ambiguous. Germline V gene lookup returns CDR1 DFQATT and CDR2 SNEGSKA (reference sequence). Trimming left V 5 bases short and J 1 base short, with 12 bases between. The CDR3 loop spans 14 amino acids. The CDR3 here is CSAGYIGSYNEQFF. Written as DNA, the CDR3 is TGCAGTGCTGGGTACATTGGATCCTACAATGAGCAGTTCTTC.

This clonotype was seen a few times. The J gene is TRBJ2-1, the V gene TRBV6-5, with D possibly TRBD1 on 5 matching bases. The germline V gene encodes CDR1 MNHEY and CDR2 SVGAGI. The ends were cut back, 5 bases at V and 11 bases at J, with 10 bases in the middle. The length of the CDR3 is 11 residues. The CDR3 DNA reads as TGTGCCAGCAGTAACGACAGAAAGCAGTTCTTC. As protein: CASSNDRKQFF.

This chain connects TRBV5-1 to TRBJ2-4; D may be TRBD1 or TRBD2 (6 bases each). The CDR3 spans 15 residues. With 0 bases removed from V and 6 bases from J, the gap between germline ends came to 13 bases. Germline CDR1 is SGHRS and CDR2 is YFSETQ. CDR3 region: CASSLEAGGGNIQYF. The CDR3 DNA reads TGCGCCAGCAGCTTGGAGGCCGGGGGCGGAAACATTCAGTACTTC.

The chain is built from TRBV20-1 and TRBJ2-7, with TRBD2 matching 13 bases. The CDR3 totals 13 residues. Germline CDR1 is DFQATT and CDR2 is SNEGSKA (reference sequence). After removal of 6 bases from V and 6 bases from J, the junction contained 5 bases not matched to a gene. The CDR3 protein is CSARTSGSSEQYF. The CDR3 DNA reads TGCAGTGCCCGGACTAGCGGGAGCTCCGAGCAGTACTTC.

The gene calls are TRBV7-2 and TRBJ1-2; D is possibly TRBD1 (6 bases). CDR3 length: 14 amino acids. Germline V gene lookup returns CDR1 SGHTA and CDR2 FQGNSA. Trimming stripped 8 bases from V and 2 bases from J, with 15 bases between. The chain's CDR3 is CASRPQGQNYGYTF. In DNA form, the CDR3 reads TGTGCCAGCCGCCCGCAGGGACAAAACTATGGCTACACCTTC. Using reference TRBV7-2 and TRBJ1-2 for the parts outside the CDR3, the full variable domain is GAGVSQSPSNKVTEKGKDVELRCDPISGHTALYWYRQSLGQGLEFLIYFQGNSAPDKSGLPSDRFSAERTGGSVSTLTIQRTQQEDSAVYLCASRPQGQNYGYTFGSGTRLTVV.

This clonotype has more than one count but fewer than ten. This chain joins TRBV5-1 and TRBJ2-1, with 14 bases that match TRBD2. Germline values: CDR1 SGHRS, CDR2 YFSETQ. Trimming removed 0 bases from V and 7 bases from J; junction bases left unmatched: 9. The CDR3 runs 18 residues. CDR3 region: CASSLGGTSGSPSNEQFF. CDR3 DNA sequence: TGCGCCAGCAGCTTGGGAGGGACTAGCGGGAGCCCTTCAAATGAGCAGTTCTTC.

The V gene is TRBV7-2, the J gene TRBJ2-5; no definite D call. This CDR3 has 11 residues. The germline CDR1 and CDR2 sequences are SGHTA and FQGNSA. Trimming stripped 5 bases from V and 8 bases from J, with 9 bases between. The CDR3 region is CASSVLRTQYF. In DNA, the CDR3 is TGTGCCAGCAGCGTGCTCAGAACCCAGTACTTC. Supplemented by reference TRBV7-2 and TRBJ2-5, the full variable domain reads GAGVSQSPSNKVTEKGKDVELRCDPISGHTALYWYRQSLGQGLEFLIYFQGNSAPDKSGLPSDRFSAERTGGSVSTLTIQRTQQEDSAVYLCASSVLRTQYFGPGTRLLVL.

This clonotype was seen at least ten times. The rearrangement links TRBV12-3 or TRBV12-4 to TRBJ2-1; 7 bases line up with TRBD2. The CDR3 loop spans 15 amino acids. The trim removed 5 bases at V and 6 bases at J, leaving 10 bases unmatched. The CDR3 sequence is CASSGTNPVSNEQFF. The CDR3 DNA sequence: TGTGCCAGCAGTGGGACTAACCCCGTTAGCAATGAGCAGTTCTTC.